Described below is a single T cell receptor beta chain sequence and its context. Antigen specificity is unknown. These data are taken from a study of T cell clonotyping in hematopoietic cell transplantation. Study-level results: Pathologically expanded recipient clonotypes increased progressively from day 30 to day 180 as diversity fell.

Clones were sequenced by immunoSEQ multiplex PCR, and TCRdb holds only the in-frame ones, with some missing. The repertoire has more than 5,500 clones, roughly nine tenths of them found once; the top ten carry around 15%. Recipients were bled about 28 days pretransplant and at posttransplant days 30, 100, 180. The CDR3 is 14 amino acids. Germline CDR1 is MDHEN and CDR2 is SYDVKM. Deletions cut 1 base from V and 4 bases from J, with 10 bases between. This sample comprised peripheral blood mononuclear cells, obtained 180 days after allogeneic stem cell transplant. The chain couples TRBV28 to TRBJ1-2; tentatively, D is TRBD1 (6 bases). The origin of this receptor is a female patient aged 50-59 years who had an allogeneic stem cell transplant from an unrelated donor, so the T cells may come from the graft donor. Some clones in this sample may be carry-over from other donors' samples. The CDR3 region has the DNA TGTGCCAGCAGTTTATTACAGGGCAGCTATGGCTACACCTTC. Its protein product is CASSLLQGSYGYTF.